The 18 T cell receptor beta chains reported below all come from one sample, sequenced in a study of early T cells in non-severe SARS-CoV-2 infection. TCRdb ran MiXCR on the 5' RACE reads and lists one entry per CDR3 protein. The table has around 80,000 distinct CDR3 sequences, 10% to 15% seen once; the top ten hold about 3.4%. The source material was whole blood. The receptors derive from an adult who was a healthcare worker with PCR-confirmed SARS-CoV-2 infection or an uninfected control (not recorded which).

The chain couples TRBV28 to TRBJ1-2; D is possibly TRBD1 (5 bases). This CDR3 has 15 residues. Germline V gives CDR1 MDHEN, CDR2 SYDVKM. Trimming stripped 4 bases from V and 7 bases from J, with 19 bases between. The CDR3 bases are TGTGCCAGCAGTTCCTCCTCAACAGGAGGGGCTGGCTACACCTTC. It specifies CASSSSSTGGAGYTF.

This clonotype was seen only a few times. V usage is TRBV28 and J usage is TRBJ2-4; D is undetermined. Germline V gene sequence: CDR1 MDHEN, CDR2 SYDVKM. V was clipped by 4 bases and J by 1 base, with 20 bases between them. There are 18 residues in the CDR3. CDR3: CASSSLVAEYRAKNIQYF. The CDR3 DNA sequence: TGTGCCAGCAGTTCCCTAGTAGCAGAGTACCGGGCCAAAAACATTCAGTACTTC.

The chain uses TRBV20-1 and TRBJ1-1, with 10 bases matching TRBD1. Germline-derived CDR1 and CDR2 are DFQATT and SNEGSKA (reference sequence). The CDR3 runs 14 residues. The CDR3 DNA reads TGCAGCGTAAGGGACAGGGGCCTGAACACTGAAGCTTTCTTT. It translates to CSVRDRGLNTEAFF.

The gene calls are TRBV12-3 or TRBV12-4 and TRBJ2-1; no reliable D call. With 4 bases removed from V and 12 bases from J, the gap between germline ends came to 13 bases. The CDR3 contains 12 residues. The CDR3, as DNA: TGTGCCAGCAGTTCACCTAGGTTACGGCAGTTCTTC. Its protein product is CASSSPRLRQFF.

V is TRBV19 and J is TRBJ2-2, with D perhaps matching TRBD1 (9 bases). Germline values: CDR1 LNHDA, CDR2 SQIVND (reference sequence). Trimming stripped 5 bases from V and 5 bases from J, with 18 bases between. This CDR3 spans 16 amino acids. In DNA, the CDR3 is TGTGCCAGTAGTCGGGGGGGACAGGGACGTACCGGGGAGCTGTTTTTT. Translating it yields CASSRGGQGRTGELFF.

Ten or more counts support this clonotype. CDR3 region: CASSPPGLAGGIEQFF. The DNA for the CDR3 is TGTGCCAGTAGCCCCCCGGGACTAGCGGGAGGGATTGAGCAGTTCTTC. V usage is TRBV19 and J usage is TRBJ2-1; TRBD2 agrees at 16 bases. Trimming took 6 bases from V and 9 from J; bases not matched to a gene: 8. The CDR3 contains 16 residues. CDR1 and CDR2 (germline): LNHDA, SQIVND (reference sequence).

This clonotype was recorded many times. This sequence joins TRBV5-6 and TRBJ2-3; 10 nucleotides align to TRBD2. The ends lost 7 bases at V and 3 bases at J; junction bases unmatched: 17. The CDR3 has 18 amino acids. Germline V gene sequence: CDR1 SGHDT, CDR2 YYEEEE. The CDR3 protein is CASGTSNQREGYTDTQYF. The CDR3 DNA reads as TGTGCCAGCGGCACCTCAAATCAGCGGGAGGGGTATACAGATACGCAGTATTTT.

This clonotype has a handful of counts. The genes are TRBV9 and TRBJ1-1; D might be TRBD1 (6 bases). Trimming removed 4 bases at V and 6 bases at J, with 16 bases between. CDR1 is SGDLS, CDR2 YYNGEE, per germline. The CDR3 consists of 14 residues. This CDR3 reads CASSPRTGSAEAFF. The CDR3 DNA is TGTGCCAGCAGCCCCCGCACAGGGTCGGCTGAAGCTTTCTTT.

This clonotype appeared a few times. J is TRBJ2-5 and V is TRBV5-1, with 14 bases aligning to TRBD2. The trim removed 4 bases at V and 5 bases at J, leaving 4 bases unmatched. Germline CDR1 and CDR2: SGHRS and YFSETQ. CDR3 length equals 15 residues. CDR3 region: CASSPGLAGVETQYF. CDR3 nucleotides: TGCGCCAGCAGCCCGGGACTAGCGGGAGTGGAGACCCAGTACTTC.

This sequence joins TRBV28 and TRBJ2-3; D may be TRBD1 (5 bases). Per the germline V gene, CDR1 is MDHEN and CDR2 is SYDVKM. V was pared by 3 bases and J by 3 bases, with 13 bases between. The length of the CDR3 is 15 residues. The CDR3 nucleotides read TGTGCCAGCAGTTTGGACATTCCGGAGACAGATACGCAGTATTTT. It encodes CASSLDIPETDTQYF.

The chain joins TRBV14 to TRBJ2-1; TRBD2 matches 9 bases. V trimming: 4 bases; J trimming: 3 bases; junction bases outside the gene matches: 10. Per the germline V gene, CDR1 is SGHDN and CDR2 is FVKESK. The CDR3 loop spans 17 amino acids. CDR3 DNA sequence: TGTGCCAGCAGCCGACGAATAGCGGGAGCCAACTACAATGAGCAGTTCTTC. This gives the protein CASSRRIAGANYNEQFF. Supplemented by reference TRBV14 and TRBJ2-1, the full variable domain reads EAGVTQFPSHSVIEKGQTVTLRCDPISGHDNLYWYRRVMGKEIKFLLHFVKESKQDESGMPNNRFLAERTGGTYSTLKVQPAELEDSGVYFCASSRRIAGANYNEQFFGPGTRLTVL.

This chain links TRBV5-1 with TRBJ2-3, with 8 bases that match TRBD1. The CDR3 spans 13 residues. CDR1 and CDR2 (germline): SGHRS, YFSETQ. Unmatched junction bases numbered 7, after V lost 0 bases and J lost 13 bases. The CDR3 spells CASSLGDRPRKYF. CDR3 DNA: TGCGCCAGCAGCTTGGGGGACAGGCCCCGCAAGTATTTT.

This rearrangement joins TRBV5-4 to TRBJ1-1; a possible D gene is TRBD1 (6 bases). Trimming left V 6 bases short and J 3 bases short, with 15 bases between. This CDR3 has 14 amino acids. The germline CDR1 and CDR2 sequences are SGHNT and YYREEE (reference sequence). The CDR3 loop is CASTPTGRDTEAFF. The CDR3, as DNA: TGTGCCAGCACCCCCACAGGGAGGGACACTGAAGCTTTCTTT. Filled out from reference TRBV5-4 and TRBJ1-1, the complete variable domain reads ETGVTQSPTHLIKTRGQQVTLRCSSQSGHNTVSWYQQALGQGPQFIFQYYREEENGRGNFPPRFSGLQFPNYSSELNVNALELDDSALYLCASTPTGRDTEAFFGQGTRLTVV.

In this sample, this clonotype turned up many times. This CDR3 reads CASSPMYREQYF. CDR3 in DNA: TGTGCCAGCAGTCCGATGTACAGGGAGCAGTACTTC. V is TRBV28 and J is TRBJ2-7; D perhaps matches TRBD1 (5 bases). The germline V gene encodes CDR1 MDHEN and CDR2 SYDVKM. Trimming shortened V by 5 bases and J by 7 bases, and 12 bases separated the two germline ends. The CDR3 runs 12 residues.

This clonotype appeared many times. This sequence joins TRBV28 and TRBJ2-3, with TRBD2 matching 11 bases. The CDR3 totals 16 residues. The V gene end was trimmed by 5 bases and the J gene end by 1 base; junction bases not matched to a gene: 5. The germline gives CDR1 MDHEN, CDR2 SYDVKM. The DNA of the CDR3 is TGTGCCAGCAGTCCATCGGGACTAGCGGGCACAGATACGCAGTATTTT. Translating it yields CASSPSGLAGTDTQYF.

The CDR3 sequence: CASSHSGTGSEKLFF. CDR3 sequence (DNA): TGTGCCAGCAGTCACTCCGGGACAGGGTCTGAAAAACTGTTTTTT. V usage is TRBV7-2 and J usage is TRBJ1-4; 9 bases map to TRBD1. Unmatched junction bases numbered 9, after V lost 6 bases and J lost 7 bases. The CDR3 is 15 residues long. The germline CDR1 and CDR2 sequences are SGHTA and FQGNSA.

Many counts were recorded for this clonotype. The V gene is TRBV28, the J gene TRBJ1-2; D possibly corresponds to TRBD1 (5 bases). Trimming removed 4 bases from V and 6 bases from J, with 15 bases in between. CDR1 and CDR2 from the germline V gene are MDHEN and SYDVKM. The CDR3 runs 14 residues. This chain's CDR3 is CASSSSGTIHGYTF. In nucleotides, the CDR3 is TGTGCCAGCAGTTCCTCCGGGACTATCCATGGCTACACCTTC.

The J gene is TRBJ2-1, the V gene TRBV4-2, with TRBD2 matching over 9 bases. J gave up 2 bases and V 4 bases, and 3 bases lay outside the gene matches. Germline-derived CDR1 and CDR2 are LGHNA and YNFKEQ. The CDR3 is 15 residues long. In nucleotides, the CDR3 is TGTGCCAGCAGCCGTAGCGGGAGTACCTACAATGAGCAGTTCTTC. Encoded protein: CASSRSGSTYNEQFF.